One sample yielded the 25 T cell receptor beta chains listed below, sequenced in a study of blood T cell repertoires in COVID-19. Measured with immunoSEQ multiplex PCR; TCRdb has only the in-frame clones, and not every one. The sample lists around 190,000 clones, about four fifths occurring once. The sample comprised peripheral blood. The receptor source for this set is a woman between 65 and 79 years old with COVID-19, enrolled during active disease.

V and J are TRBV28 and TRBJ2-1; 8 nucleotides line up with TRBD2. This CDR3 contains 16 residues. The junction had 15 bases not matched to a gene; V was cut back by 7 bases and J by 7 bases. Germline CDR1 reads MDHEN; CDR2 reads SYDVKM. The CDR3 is CASTAGGTRLKNEQFF. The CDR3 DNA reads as TGTGCCAGCACGGCAGGTGGGACTAGGCTCAAGAATGAGCAGTTCTTC.

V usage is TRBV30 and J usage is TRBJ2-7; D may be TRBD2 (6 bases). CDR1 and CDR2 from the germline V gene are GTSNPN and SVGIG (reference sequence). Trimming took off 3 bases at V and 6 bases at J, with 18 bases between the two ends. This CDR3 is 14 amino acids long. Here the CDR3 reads CAWSGLGGRVEQYF. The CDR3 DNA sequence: TGTGCCTGGAGCGGTTTAGGAGGGCGGGTCGAGCAGTACTTC.

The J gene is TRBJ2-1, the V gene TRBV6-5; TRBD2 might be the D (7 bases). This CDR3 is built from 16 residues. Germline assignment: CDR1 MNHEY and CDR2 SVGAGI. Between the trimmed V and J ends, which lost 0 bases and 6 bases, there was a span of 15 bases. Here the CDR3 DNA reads TGTGCCAGCAGTTACTCGAACCAGGGGAGGGTCAATGAGCAGTTCTTC. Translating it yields CASSYSNQGRVNEQFF.

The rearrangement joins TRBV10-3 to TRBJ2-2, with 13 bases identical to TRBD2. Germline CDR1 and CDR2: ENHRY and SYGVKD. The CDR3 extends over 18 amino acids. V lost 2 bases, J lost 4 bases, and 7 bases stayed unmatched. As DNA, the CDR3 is TGTGCCATCAGTGAGACTAGCGGGAGGGCCGGTGCCACCGGGGAGCTGTTTTTT. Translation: CAISETSGRAGATGELFF.

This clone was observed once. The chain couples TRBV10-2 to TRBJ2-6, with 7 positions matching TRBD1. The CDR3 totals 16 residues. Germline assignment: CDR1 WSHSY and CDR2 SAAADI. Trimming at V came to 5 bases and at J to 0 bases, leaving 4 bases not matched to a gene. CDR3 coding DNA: TGCGCCAGCAGTTATAGACAGGGCTCTGGGGCCAACGTCCTGACTTTC. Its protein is CASSYRQGSGANVLTF.

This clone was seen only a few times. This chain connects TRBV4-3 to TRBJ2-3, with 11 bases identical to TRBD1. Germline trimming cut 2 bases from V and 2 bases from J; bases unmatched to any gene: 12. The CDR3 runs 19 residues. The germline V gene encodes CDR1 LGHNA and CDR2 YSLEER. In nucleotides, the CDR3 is TGCGCCAGCAGCCAACAGAAGCCGGGGACAGGGGGGTACACAGATACGCAGTATTTT. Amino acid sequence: CASSQQKPGTGGYTDTQYF.

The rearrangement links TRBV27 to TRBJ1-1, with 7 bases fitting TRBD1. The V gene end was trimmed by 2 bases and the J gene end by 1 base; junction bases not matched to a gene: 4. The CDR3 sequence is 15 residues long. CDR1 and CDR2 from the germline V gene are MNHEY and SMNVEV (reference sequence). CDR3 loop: CASSLNYRGNTEAFF. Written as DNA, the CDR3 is TGTGCCAGCAGTTTAAACTACAGGGGGAACACTGAAGCTTTCTTT.

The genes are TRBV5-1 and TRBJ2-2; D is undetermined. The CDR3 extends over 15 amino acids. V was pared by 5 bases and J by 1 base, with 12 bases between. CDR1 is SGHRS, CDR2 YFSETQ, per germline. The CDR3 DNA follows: TGCGCCAGCAGTGAGAGGCCGCAGAACACCGGGGAGCTGTTTTTT. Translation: CASSERPQNTGELFF.

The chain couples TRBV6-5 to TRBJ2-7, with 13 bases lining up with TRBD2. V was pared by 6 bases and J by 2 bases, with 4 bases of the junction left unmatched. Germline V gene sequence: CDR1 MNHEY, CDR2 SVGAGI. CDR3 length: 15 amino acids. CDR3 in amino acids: CASRTGTSGTYEQYF. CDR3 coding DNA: TGTGCCAGCAGGACCGGGACTAGCGGGACCTACGAGCAGTACTTC.

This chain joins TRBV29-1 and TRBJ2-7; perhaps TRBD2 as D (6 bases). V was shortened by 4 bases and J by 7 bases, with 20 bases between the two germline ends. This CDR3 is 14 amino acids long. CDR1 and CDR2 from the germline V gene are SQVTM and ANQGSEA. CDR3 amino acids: CSVVTNGRVGEQYF. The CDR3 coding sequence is TGCAGCGTTGTGACGAACGGGAGAGTAGGGGAGCAGTACTTC.

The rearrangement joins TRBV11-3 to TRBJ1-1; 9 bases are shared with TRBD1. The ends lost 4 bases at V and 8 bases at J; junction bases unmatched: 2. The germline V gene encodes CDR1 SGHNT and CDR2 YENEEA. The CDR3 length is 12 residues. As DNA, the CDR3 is TGTGCCAGCAGCTACGGGACAGGGGAAGCTTTCTTT. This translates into CASSYGTGEAFF.

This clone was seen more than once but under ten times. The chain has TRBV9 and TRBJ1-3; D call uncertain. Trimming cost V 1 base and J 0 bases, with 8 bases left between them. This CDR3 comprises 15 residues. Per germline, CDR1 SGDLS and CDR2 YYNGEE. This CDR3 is CASSVTVNSGNTIYF. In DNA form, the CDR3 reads TGTGCCAGCAGCGTAACTGTGAACTCTGGAAACACCATATATTTT.

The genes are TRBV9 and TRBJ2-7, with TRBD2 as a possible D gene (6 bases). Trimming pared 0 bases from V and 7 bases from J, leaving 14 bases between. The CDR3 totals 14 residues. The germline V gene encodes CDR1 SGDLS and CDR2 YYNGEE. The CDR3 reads CASSVDPRGREQYF. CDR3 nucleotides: TGTGCCAGCAGCGTAGACCCTCGGGGGAGGGAGCAGTACTTC.

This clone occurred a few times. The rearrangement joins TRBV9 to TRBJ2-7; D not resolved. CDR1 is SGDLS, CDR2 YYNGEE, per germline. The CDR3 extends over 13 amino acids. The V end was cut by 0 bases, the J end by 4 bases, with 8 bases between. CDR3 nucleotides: TGTGCCAGCAGCGTAGCACAGAGTTACGAGCAGTACTTC. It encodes CASSVAQSYEQYF. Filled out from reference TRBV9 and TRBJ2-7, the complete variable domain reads DSGVTQTPKHLITATGQRVTLRCSPRSGDLSVYWYQQSLDQGLQFLIQYYNGEERAKGNILERFSAQQFPDLHSELNLSSLELGDSALYFCASSVAQSYEQYFGPGTRLTVT.

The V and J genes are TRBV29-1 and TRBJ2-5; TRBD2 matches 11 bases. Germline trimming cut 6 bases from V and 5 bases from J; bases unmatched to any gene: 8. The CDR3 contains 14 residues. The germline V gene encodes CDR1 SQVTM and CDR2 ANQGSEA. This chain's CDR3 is CSVLLAGELETQYF. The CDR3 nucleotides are TGCAGCGTATTACTAGCGGGAGAACTGGAGACCCAGTACTTC. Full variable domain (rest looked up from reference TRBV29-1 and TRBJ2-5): SAVISQKPSRDICQRGTSLTIQCQVDSQVTMMFWYRQQPGQSLTLIATANQGSEATYESGFVIDKFPISRPNLTFSTLTVSNMSPEDSSIYLCSVLLAGELETQYFGPGTRLLVL.

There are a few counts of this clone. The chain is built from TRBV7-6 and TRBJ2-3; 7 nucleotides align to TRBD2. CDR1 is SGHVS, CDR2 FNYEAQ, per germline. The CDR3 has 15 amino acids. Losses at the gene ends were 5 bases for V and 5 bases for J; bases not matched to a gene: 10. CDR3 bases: TGTGCCAGCAGCCGAGCGGGAACCCGACAAGATACGCAGTATTTT. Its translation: CASSRAGTRQDTQYF.

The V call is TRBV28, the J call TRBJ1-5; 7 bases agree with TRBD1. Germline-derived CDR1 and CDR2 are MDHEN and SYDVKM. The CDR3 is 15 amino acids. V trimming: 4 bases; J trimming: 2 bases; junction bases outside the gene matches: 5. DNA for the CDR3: TGTGCCAGCAGTTCAACAGGGGCGGGCAATCAGCCCCAGCATTTT. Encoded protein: CASSSTGAGNQPQHF.

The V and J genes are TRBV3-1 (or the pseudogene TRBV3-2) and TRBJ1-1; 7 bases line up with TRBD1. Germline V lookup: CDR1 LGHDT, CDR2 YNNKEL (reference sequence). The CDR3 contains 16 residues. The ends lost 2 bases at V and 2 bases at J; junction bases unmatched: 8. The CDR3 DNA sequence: TGTGCCAGCAGCCAAAGTCTGGGACAGTTAAACACTGAAGCTTTCTTT. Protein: CASSQSLGQLNTEAFF.

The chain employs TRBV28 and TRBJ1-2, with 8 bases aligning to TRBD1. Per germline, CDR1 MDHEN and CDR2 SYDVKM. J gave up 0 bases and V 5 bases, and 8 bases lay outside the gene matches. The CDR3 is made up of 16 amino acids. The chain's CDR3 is CASSPFRDRPNYGYTF. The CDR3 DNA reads TGTGCCAGCAGTCCCTTCCGGGACAGGCCTAACTATGGCTACACCTTC.

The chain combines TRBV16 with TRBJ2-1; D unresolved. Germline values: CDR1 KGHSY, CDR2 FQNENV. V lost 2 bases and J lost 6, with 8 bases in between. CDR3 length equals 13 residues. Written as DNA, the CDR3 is TGTGCCAGCAGCCAACCCCCTCCCAATGAGCAGTTCTTC. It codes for CASSQPPPNEQFF.

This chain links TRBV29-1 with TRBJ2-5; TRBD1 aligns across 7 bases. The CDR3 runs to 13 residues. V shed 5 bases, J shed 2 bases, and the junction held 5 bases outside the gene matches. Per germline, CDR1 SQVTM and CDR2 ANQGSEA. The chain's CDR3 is CSVKPGGQETQYF. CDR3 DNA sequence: TGCAGCGTTAAACCAGGGGGTCAAGAGACCCAGTACTTC.

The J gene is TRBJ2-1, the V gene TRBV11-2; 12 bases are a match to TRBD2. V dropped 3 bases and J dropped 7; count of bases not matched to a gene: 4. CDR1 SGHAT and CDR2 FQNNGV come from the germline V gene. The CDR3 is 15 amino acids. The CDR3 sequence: CASSLTSGRTNEQFF. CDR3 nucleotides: TGTGCCAGCAGCTTGACTAGCGGGAGAACTAATGAGCAGTTCTTC.

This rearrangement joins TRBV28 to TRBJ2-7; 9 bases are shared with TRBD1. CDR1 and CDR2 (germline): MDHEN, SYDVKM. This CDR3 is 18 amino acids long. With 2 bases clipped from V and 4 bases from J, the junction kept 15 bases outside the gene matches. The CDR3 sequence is CASSLGFSDPQGAYEQYF. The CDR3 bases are TGTGCCAGCAGTTTAGGCTTTTCAGACCCACAGGGGGCTTACGAGCAGTACTTC.

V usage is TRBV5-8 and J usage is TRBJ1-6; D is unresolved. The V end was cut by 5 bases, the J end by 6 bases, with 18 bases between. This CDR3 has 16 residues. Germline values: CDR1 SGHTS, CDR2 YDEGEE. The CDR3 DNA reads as TGTGCCAGCAGAGGTCTTACCCCTGGAGGTAATTCACCCCTCCACTTT. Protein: CASRGLTPGGNSPLHF. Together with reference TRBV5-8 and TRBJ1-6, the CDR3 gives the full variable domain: EAGVTQSPTHLIKTRGQQATLRCSPISGHTSVYWYQQALGLGLQFLLWYDEGEERNRGNFPPRFSGRQFPNYSSELNVNALELEDSALYLCASRGLTPGGNSPLHFGNGTRLTVT.

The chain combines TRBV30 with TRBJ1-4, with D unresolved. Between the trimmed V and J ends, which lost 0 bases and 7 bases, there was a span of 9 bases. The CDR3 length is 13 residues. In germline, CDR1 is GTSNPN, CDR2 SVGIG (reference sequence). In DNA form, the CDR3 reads TGTGCCTGGAGTGTAAACAGCCTTGAAAAACTGTTTTTT. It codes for CAWSVNSLEKLFF.